The T cell receptor beta chain described here comes from a study of T cell responses to AZD1222 COVID-19 vaccine. Germline values: CDR1 SGHTA, CDR2 FQGTGA. Between the trimmed V and J ends, which lost 2 bases and 5 bases, there was a span of 13 bases. This CDR3 has 15 amino acids. Findings and caveats of the study: Spike-specific TCR breadth and depth were elevated following two AZD1222 doses. Variant regions that are unmutated are reportedly the target of nearly half of spike-specific TCRs. Among AZD1222 vaccinees, only 6 or 7 were seropositive at baseline. Donors were chiefly white British, with a greater number of females, and clonal diversity was perhaps underestimated.

The assay was immunoSEQ multiplex PCR, and TCRdb's table has in-frame clones only and misses some. Here the sample spans about 150,000 clones, around 90% being singletons. Only a few counts were recorded for this clone. Its antigen is as yet unknown. This receptor was obtained from an adult in good health. The sample was peripheral blood, taken on day 0 of AZD1222 vaccination. This chain uses TRBV7-3 with TRBJ2-1; tentative D call: TRBD2 (5 bases). In DNA, the CDR3 is TGTGCCAGCAGCTTATTGGGGAGTCAGGACAATGAGCAGTTCTTC. Protein: CASSLLGSQDNEQFF.